The 23 T cell receptor beta chains below were found in one sample sequenced in a study of cytomegalovirus exposure and HLA in healthy donors. The data were produced by immunoSEQ multiplex PCR, yet TCRdb's version contains in-frame clones alone and is incomplete. The table includes 150,000 or so clones, about 88% detected once. Sequenced: PBMCs. The receptors were sampled from a woman between 18 and 29 years old in good health and CMV-seropositive.

This clone was detected once. V usage is TRBV7-2 and J usage is TRBJ2-7, with 9 bases identical to TRBD1. CDR3 length: 14 amino acids. Unmatched junction bases numbered 8, after V lost 6 bases and J lost 5 bases. Germline CDR1 SGHTA, CDR2 FQGNSA. The DNA for the CDR3 is TGTGCCAGCAGAGCCGGGACAGGGAGGGACGAGCAGTACTTC. Its translation is CASRAGTGRDEQYF.

The V and J genes are TRBV4-1 and TRBJ2-7; TRBD1 matches at 9 bases. Germline lookup yields CDR1 MGHRA and CDR2 YSYEKL. J gave up 0 bases and V 2 bases, and 5 bases lay outside the gene matches. The length of the CDR3 is 16 residues. Here the CDR3 reads CASSQSGTGNSYEQYF. In DNA form, the CDR3 reads TGCGCCAGCAGCCAATCCGGGACAGGGAACTCCTACGAGCAGTACTTC.

A single count supports this clone. CDR3 residues: CATSSWSESHNEQFF. The CDR3 DNA reads as TGTGCCACCAGCAGTTGGAGTGAGTCCCACAATGAGCAGTTCTTC. The genes are TRBV15 and TRBJ2-1; D ambiguous. The CDR3 totals 15 residues. Trimming cost V 3 bases and J 5 bases, with 14 bases left between them. Per germline, CDR1 LNHNV and CDR2 YYDKDF (reference sequence).

This chain joins TRBV2 and TRBJ1-5, with D tentatively TRBD1 (6 bases). V lost 4 bases to trimming and J lost 5 bases, with 21 bases between them. Germline V gives CDR1 SNHLY, CDR2 FYNNEI. This CDR3 region has 17 residues. Here the CDR3 reads CASSVLPGELQYQPQHF. The CDR3, as DNA: TGTGCCAGCAGTGTCCTGCCAGGGGAACTTCAGTATCAGCCCCAGCATTTT.

The chain employs TRBV7-2 and TRBJ2-7; possibly TRBD1 for D (5 bases). Germline V gene lookup returns CDR1 SGHTA and CDR2 FQGNSA. V lost 1 base to trimming and J lost 4 bases, with 14 bases between them. CDR3 length: 15 amino acids. This chain's CDR3 is CASSLVPGQGYEQYF. As DNA, the CDR3 is TGTGCCAGCAGCTTAGTGCCTGGCCAGGGTTACGAGCAGTACTTC.

In nucleotides, the CDR3 is TGTGCCAGCAGCCTAAAGCGGGAGGCGAATACAGATACGCAGTATTTT. It is translated as CASSLKREANTDTQYF. The chain couples TRBV5-4 to TRBJ2-3, with 9 nucleotides matching TRBD2. Germline CDR1 reads SGHNT; CDR2 reads YYREEE (reference sequence). V gave up 4 bases and J gave up 3 bases; unmatched junction bases: 9. The CDR3 consists of 16 residues.

V is TRBV5-6 and J is TRBJ2-7; D possibly corresponds to TRBD1 (6 bases). Germline V gene lookup returns CDR1 SGHDT and CDR2 YYEEEE. V was shortened by 2 bases and J by 7 bases, with 16 bases between the two germline ends. CDR3 length: 14 amino acids. The CDR3 sequence: CASSFRQGRREQYF. CDR3 DNA: TGTGCCAGCAGCTTTCGGCAGGGGCGCAGGGAGCAGTACTTC.

This clone was recorded once. The chain links TRBV4-3 to TRBJ2-1; TRBD1 matches 7 bases. CDR3 size: 17 residues. After removal of 1 base from V and 9 bases from J, the junction contained 15 bases not matched to a gene. Looked up from germline, CDR1 is LGHNA and CDR2 is YSLEER. This CDR3 reads CASSQGATTGVYGEQFF. CDR3 DNA: TGCGCCAGCAGCCAAGGAGCCACCACAGGGGTTTACGGTGAGCAGTTCTTC.

The V call is TRBV6-1, the J call TRBJ2-7; TRBD2 matches at 12 bases. The V gene end was trimmed by 6 bases and the J gene end by 3 bases; junction bases not matched to a gene: 3. CDR3 length equals 14 residues. Looked up from germline, CDR1 is MNHNS and CDR2 is SASEGT. CDR3 residues: CASRRLAGVYEQYF. Written as DNA, the CDR3 is TGTGCCAGCAGACGACTAGCGGGAGTCTACGAGCAGTACTTC.

The chain employs TRBV7-2 and TRBJ2-3, with 7 bases lining up with TRBD1. The germline V gene has CDR1 SGHTA and CDR2 FQGNSA. The CDR3 runs 18 residues. After removal of 0 bases from V and 2 bases from J, the junction contained 11 bases not matched to a gene. CDR3 loop: CASSLAPPGQPSTDTQYF. CDR3 nucleotides: TGTGCCAGCAGCTTAGCCCCGCCGGGACAGCCCTCCACAGATACGCAGTATTTT. Using reference TRBV7-2 and TRBJ2-3 for the parts outside the CDR3, the full variable domain is GAGVSQSPSNKVTEKGKDVELRCDPISGHTALYWYRQSLGQGLEFLIYFQGNSAPDKSGLPSDRFSAERTGGSVSTLTIQRTQQEDSAVYLCASSLAPPGQPSTDTQYFGPGTRLTVL.

The chain carries TRBV7-9 and TRBJ2-3, with D perhaps TRBD2 (6 bases). The V gene lost 2 bases and the J gene lost 2 bases, with 8 bases spanning the gap. Germline assignment: CDR1 SEHNR and CDR2 FQNEAQ (reference sequence). The CDR3 sequence is 14 residues long. The CDR3 spells CASSLRLDTDTQYF. The CDR3 region has the DNA TGTGCCAGCAGCTTACGACTAGACACAGATACGCAGTATTTT.

This chain connects TRBV29-1 to TRBJ2-5, with 9 bases identical to TRBD1. This CDR3 region has 14 residues. V lost 6 bases to trimming and J lost 5 bases; unmatched junction nucleotides: 10. CDR1 is SQVTM and CDR2 is ANQGSEA in the germline V gene. The CDR3 reads CSVLQGALLETQYF. DNA for the CDR3: TGCAGCGTACTACAGGGGGCTTTGTTGGAGACCCAGTACTTC.

The chain has TRBV25-1 and TRBJ2-7; TRBD1 aligns across 10 bases. CDR1 and CDR2 (germline): MGHDK, SYGVNS. The junction had 7 bases not matched to a gene; V was cut back by 1 base and J by 4 bases. The CDR3 has 16 amino acids. The CDR3 sequence is CASSEWLRDRGYEQYF. The CDR3 DNA reads TGTGCCAGCAGTGAATGGCTCCGGGACAGGGGTTACGAGCAGTACTTC.

The chain is built from TRBV7-3 and TRBJ2-6; D perhaps matches TRBD2 (6 bases). The ends were cut back, 5 bases at V and 0 bases at J, with 17 bases in the middle. CDR1 SGHTA and CDR2 FQGTGA come from the germline V gene. CDR3 length: 18 amino acids. CDR3 region: CASSHGGRLSSGANVLTF. As DNA, the CDR3 is TGTGCCAGCAGCCACGGGGGACGGCTGAGCTCTGGGGCCAACGTCCTGACTTTC.

The rearrangement uses TRBV27 and TRBJ2-3, with 8 nucleotides matching TRBD2. The CDR3 consists of 15 residues. The trim removed 7 bases at V and 4 bases at J, leaving 10 bases unmatched. Looked up from germline, CDR1 is MNHEY and CDR2 is SMNVEV (reference sequence). The CDR3, as DNA: TGTGCCAGCACCCCAGCGGGAGCGGGCGCAGATACGCAGTATTTT. Residues: CASTPAGAGADTQYF.

The chain carries TRBV4-3 and TRBJ2-3; D is perhaps TRBD2 (6 bases). The CDR3 length is 17 residues. The V end lost 0 bases, the J end lost 0 bases, and 13 bases lay between the germline ends. Germline CDR1 is LGHNA and CDR2 is YSLEER. CDR3 residues: CASSQESAGSSTDTQYF. CDR3 bases: TGCGCCAGCAGCCAAGAATCTGCGGGGTCTAGCACAGATACGCAGTATTTT.

This chain joins TRBV6-1 and TRBJ2-3; TRBD2 aligns across 7 bases. The CDR3 consists of 15 residues. Unmatched junction bases numbered 6, after V lost 4 bases and J lost 2 bases. The germline V gene has CDR1 MNHNS and CDR2 SASEGT. This chain's CDR3 is CASSGGTTITDTQYF. Written as DNA, the CDR3 is TGTGCCAGCAGTGGCGGGACTACCATCACAGATACGCAGTATTTT.

The rearrangement uses TRBV5-4 and TRBJ1-2; 9 nucleotides agree with TRBD1. Germline V lookup: CDR1 SGHNT, CDR2 YYREEE (reference sequence). CDR3 size: 17 residues. After removal of 1 base from V and 2 bases from J, the junction contained 9 bases not matched to a gene. CDR3 sequence reads: CASSLRPRTGVNYGYTF. The CDR3 DNA is TGTGCCAGCAGCTTGCGCCCTCGGACAGGGGTAAACTATGGCTACACCTTC.

This clone turned up a few times. The chain combines TRBV28 with TRBJ1-1; D not resolved. Deletions cut 3 bases from V and 7 bases from J, with 12 bases between. Germline CDR1 reads MDHEN; CDR2 reads SYDVKM. The CDR3 is made up of 13 amino acids. CDR3 coding DNA: TGTGCCAGCAGTTTGGGCAGGATAAGTGAAGCTTTCTTT. Its protein is CASSLGRISEAFF.

The chain carries TRBV10-3 and TRBJ1-4; 9 bases map to TRBD1. The length of the CDR3 is 17 residues. The ends lost 2 bases at V and 3 bases at J; junction bases unmatched: 7. Germline CDR1 reads ENHRY; CDR2 reads SYGVKD. CDR3 region: CAISERGRTGANEKLFF. The CDR3 DNA reads as TGTGCCATCAGTGAGAGGGGACGGACAGGGGCTAATGAAAAACTGTTTTTT.

The chain employs TRBV11-3 and TRBJ2-1; a possible D gene is TRBD1 (6 bases). The CDR3 is 14 amino acids. Germline values: CDR1 SGHNT, CDR2 YENEEA. V lost 4 bases, J lost 6 bases, and 13 bases lay in between. For the CDR3, the DNA is TGTGCCAGCAGCTCGTACAGGGATGGCAATGAGCAGTTCTTC. Residues: CASSSYRDGNEQFF.

This chain joins TRBV30 and TRBJ2-5; D unclear. The end of the DNA is better explained by TRBJ2-7, so the J call may be wrong. Germline loops: CDR1 GTSNPN, CDR2 SVGIG (reference sequence). The CDR3 is 12 amino acids. CDR3 DNA sequence: TGTGCCTGGAGTACCACGGGTTACGAGCAGTACTTC. It specifies CAWSTTGYEQYF.

Regarding this clone: Other nucleotide sequences from this sample produce the same CDR3. The CDR3 nucleotides read TGTGCCAGCAGTTACGCGGCCAACTATGGCTACACCTTC. Translation gives CASSYAANYGYTF. This chain connects TRBV6-5 to TRBJ1-2; D is undetermined. With 2 bases removed from V and 2 bases from J, the gap between germline ends came to 6 bases. The germline CDR1 and CDR2 sequences are MNHEY and SVGAGI. The CDR3 runs 13 residues.